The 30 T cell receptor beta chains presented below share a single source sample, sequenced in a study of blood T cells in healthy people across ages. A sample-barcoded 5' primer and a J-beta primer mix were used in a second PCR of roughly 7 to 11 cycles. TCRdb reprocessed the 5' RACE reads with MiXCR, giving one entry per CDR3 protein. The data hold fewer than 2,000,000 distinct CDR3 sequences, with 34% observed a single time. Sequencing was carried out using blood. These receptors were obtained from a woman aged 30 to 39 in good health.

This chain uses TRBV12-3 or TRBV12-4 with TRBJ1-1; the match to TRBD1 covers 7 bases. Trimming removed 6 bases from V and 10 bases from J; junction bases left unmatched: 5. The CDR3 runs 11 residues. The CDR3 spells CASSYRGSAFF. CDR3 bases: TGTGCCAGCAGCTACAGGGGATCAGCTTTCTTT.

The CDR3: CASSEEIGVAQHF. In DNA, the CDR3 is TGTGCCAGCAGTGAAGAAATCGGGGTGGCCCAGCATTTT. The V gene is TRBV6-1, the J gene TRBJ1-5; no definite D call. Trimming left V 1 base short and J 11 bases short, with 12 bases between. The CDR3 consists of 13 residues. CDR1 is MNHNS and CDR2 is SASEGT in the germline V gene.

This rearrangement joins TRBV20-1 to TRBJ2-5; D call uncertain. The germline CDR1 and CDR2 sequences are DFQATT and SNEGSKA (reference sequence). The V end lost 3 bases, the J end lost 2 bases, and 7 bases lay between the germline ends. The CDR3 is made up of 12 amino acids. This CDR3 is CSARGPQETQYF. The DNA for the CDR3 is TGCAGTGCTAGGGGCCCTCAAGAGACCCAGTACTTC.

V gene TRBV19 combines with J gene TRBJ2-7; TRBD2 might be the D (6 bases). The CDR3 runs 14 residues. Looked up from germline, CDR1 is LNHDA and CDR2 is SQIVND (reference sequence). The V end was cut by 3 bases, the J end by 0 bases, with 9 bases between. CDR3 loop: CASSMRGSSYEQYF. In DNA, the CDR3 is TGTGCCAGTAGTATGCGGGGATCCTCCTACGAGCAGTACTTC.

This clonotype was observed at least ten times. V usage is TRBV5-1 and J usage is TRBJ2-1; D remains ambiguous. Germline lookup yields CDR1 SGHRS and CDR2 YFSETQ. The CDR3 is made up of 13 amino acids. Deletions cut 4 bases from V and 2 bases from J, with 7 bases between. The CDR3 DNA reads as TGCGCCAGCAGCCCTTCTACCTACAATGAGCAGTTCTTC. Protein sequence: CASSPSTYNEQFF.

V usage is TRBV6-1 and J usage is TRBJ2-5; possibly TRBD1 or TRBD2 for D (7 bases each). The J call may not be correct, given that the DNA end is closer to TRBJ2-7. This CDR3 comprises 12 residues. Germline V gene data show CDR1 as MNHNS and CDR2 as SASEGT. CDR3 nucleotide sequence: TGTGCCACCCAGGGGGGGTACGGCGAGCAGTACTTC. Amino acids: CATQGGYGEQYF.

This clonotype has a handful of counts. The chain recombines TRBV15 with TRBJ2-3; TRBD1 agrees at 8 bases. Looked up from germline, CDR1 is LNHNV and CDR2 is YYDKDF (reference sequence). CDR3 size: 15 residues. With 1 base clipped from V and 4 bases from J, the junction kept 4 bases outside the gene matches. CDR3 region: CATSRVTGESDTQYF. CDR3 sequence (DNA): TGTGCCACCAGCAGAGTGACAGGGGAATCAGATACGCAGTATTTT.

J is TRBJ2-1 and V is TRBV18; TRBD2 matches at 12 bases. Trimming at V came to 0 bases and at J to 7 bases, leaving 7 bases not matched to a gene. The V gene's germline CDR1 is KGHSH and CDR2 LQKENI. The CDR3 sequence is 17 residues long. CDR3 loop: CASSPPSSGGARNEQFF. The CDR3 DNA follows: TGTGCCAGCTCACCACCGTCTAGCGGGGGGGCTAGGAATGAGCAGTTCTTC. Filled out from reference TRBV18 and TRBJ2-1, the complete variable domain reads NAGVMQNPRHLVRRRGQEARLRCSPMKGHSHVYWYRQLPEEGLKFMVYLQKENIIDESGMPKERFSAEFPKEGPSILRIQQVVRGDSAAYFCASSPPSSGGARNEQFFGPGTRLTVL.

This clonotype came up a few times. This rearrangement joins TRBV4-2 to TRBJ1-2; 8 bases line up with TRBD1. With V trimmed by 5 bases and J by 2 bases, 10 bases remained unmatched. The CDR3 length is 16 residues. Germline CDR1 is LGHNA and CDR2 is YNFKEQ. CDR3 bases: TGTGCCAGCAGCACACCAGGGGGCATCCTGAACTATGGCTACACCTTC. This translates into CASSTPGGILNYGYTF.

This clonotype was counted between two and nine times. CDR3 in DNA: TGCAGTGCTAGAATACCGTCCGATTTGGATGGCTACACCTTC. This gives the protein CSARIPSDLDGYTF. J is TRBJ1-2 and V is TRBV20-1; D is undetermined. The CDR3 is 14 residues long. CDR1 DFQATT and CDR2 SNEGSKA come from the germline V gene (reference sequence). V lost 2 bases and J lost 6, with 16 bases in between.

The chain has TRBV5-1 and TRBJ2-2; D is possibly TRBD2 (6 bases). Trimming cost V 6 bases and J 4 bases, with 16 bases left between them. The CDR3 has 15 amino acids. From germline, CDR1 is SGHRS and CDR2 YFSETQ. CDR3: CASTFGQGGTGELFF. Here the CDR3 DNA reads TGCGCCAGCACTTTCGGTCAGGGAGGCACCGGGGAGCTGTTTTTT.

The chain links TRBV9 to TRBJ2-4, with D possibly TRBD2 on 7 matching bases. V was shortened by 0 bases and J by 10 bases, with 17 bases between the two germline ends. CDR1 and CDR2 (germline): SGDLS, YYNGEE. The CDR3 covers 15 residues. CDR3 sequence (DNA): TGTGCCAGCAGCGTAGTGGGGGGGCTGAAGGCGATTCAGTACTTC. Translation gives CASSVVGGLKAIQYF.

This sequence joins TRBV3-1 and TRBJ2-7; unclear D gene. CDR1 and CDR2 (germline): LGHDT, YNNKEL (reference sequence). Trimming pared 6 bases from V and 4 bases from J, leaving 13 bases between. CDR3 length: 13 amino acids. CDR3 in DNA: TGTGCCAGCAGACTCTCCCCTTCTTACGAGCAGTACTTC. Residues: CASRLSPSYEQYF.

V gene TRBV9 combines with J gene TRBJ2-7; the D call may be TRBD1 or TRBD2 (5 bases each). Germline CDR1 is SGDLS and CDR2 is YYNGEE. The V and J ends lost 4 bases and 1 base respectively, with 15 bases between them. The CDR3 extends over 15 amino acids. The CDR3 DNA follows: TGTGCCAGCAGCCCTTTCGGGACGGCATCCTACGAGCAGTACTTC. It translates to CASSPFGTASYEQYF.

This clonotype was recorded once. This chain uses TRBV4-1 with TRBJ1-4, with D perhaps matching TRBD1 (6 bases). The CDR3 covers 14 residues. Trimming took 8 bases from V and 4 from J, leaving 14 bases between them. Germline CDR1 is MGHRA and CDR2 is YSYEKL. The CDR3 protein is CASGSGVNNEKLFF. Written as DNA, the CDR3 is TGCGCCAGCGGATCAGGGGTTAATAATGAAAAACTGTTTTTT.

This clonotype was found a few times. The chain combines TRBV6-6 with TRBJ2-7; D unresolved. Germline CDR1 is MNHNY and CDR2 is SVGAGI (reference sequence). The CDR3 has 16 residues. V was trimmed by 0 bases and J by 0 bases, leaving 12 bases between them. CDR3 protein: CASSYSIEISSYEQYF. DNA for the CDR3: TGTGCCAGCAGTTACTCGATCGAGATTTCCTCCTACGAGCAGTACTTC.

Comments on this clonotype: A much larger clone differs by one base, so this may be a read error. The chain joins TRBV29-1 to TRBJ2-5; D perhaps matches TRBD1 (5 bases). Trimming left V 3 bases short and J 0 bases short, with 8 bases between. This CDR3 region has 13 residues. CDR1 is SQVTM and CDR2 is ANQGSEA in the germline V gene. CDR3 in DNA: TGCAGCGTTGATAGGGGCAACCAAGAGACCCAGTACTTC. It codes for CSVDRGNQETQYF.

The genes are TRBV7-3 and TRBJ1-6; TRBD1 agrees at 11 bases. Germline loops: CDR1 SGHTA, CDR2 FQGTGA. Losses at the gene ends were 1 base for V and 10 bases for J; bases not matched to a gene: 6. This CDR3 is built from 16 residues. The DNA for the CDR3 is TGTGCCAGCAGCTTAAGAGGACAGGGGGCAGGATCACCCCTCCACTTT. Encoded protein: CASSLRGQGAGSPLHF.

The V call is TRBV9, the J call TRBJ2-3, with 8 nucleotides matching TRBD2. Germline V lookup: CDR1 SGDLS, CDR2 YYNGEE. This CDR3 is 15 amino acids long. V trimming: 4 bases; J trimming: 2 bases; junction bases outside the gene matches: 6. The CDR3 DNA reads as TGTGCCAGCAGCTCCGGCGGGGGGACCACAGATACGCAGTATTTT. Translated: CASSSGGGTTDTQYF.

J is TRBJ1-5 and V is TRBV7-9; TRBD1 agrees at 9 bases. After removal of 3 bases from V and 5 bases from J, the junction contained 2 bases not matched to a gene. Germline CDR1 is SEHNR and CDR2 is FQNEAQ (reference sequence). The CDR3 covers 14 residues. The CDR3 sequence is CASSFGTGHQPQHF. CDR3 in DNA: TGTGCCAGCAGCTTTGGGACAGGGCATCAGCCCCAGCATTTT. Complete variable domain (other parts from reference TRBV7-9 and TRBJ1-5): DTGVSQNPRHKITKRGQNVTFRCDPISEHNRLYWYRQTLGQGPEFLTYFQNEAQLEKSRLLSDRFSAERPKGSFSTLEIQRTEQGDSAMYLCASSFGTGHQPQHFGDGTRLSIL.

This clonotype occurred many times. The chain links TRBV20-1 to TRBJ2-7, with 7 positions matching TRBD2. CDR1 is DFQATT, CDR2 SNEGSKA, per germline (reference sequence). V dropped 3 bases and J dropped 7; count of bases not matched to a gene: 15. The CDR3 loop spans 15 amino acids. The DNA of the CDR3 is TGCAGTGCTAGGGAGTTCAATCCGGGAGGAGGGGAGCAGTACTTC. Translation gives CSAREFNPGGGEQYF.

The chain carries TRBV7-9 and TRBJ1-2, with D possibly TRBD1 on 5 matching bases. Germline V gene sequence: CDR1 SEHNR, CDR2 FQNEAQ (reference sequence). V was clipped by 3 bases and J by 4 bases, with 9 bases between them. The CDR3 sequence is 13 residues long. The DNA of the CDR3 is TGTGCCAGCAGCTTCGACAGCCCCTATGGCTACACCTTC. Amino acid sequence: CASSFDSPYGYTF.

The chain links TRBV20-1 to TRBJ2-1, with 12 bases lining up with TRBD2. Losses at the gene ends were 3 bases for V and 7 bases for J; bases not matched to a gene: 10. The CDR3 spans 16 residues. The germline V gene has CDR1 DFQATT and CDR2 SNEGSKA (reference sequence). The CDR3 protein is CSASQVATSGGNEQFF. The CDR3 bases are TGCAGTGCTAGTCAAGTAGCGACTAGCGGGGGTAATGAGCAGTTCTTC.

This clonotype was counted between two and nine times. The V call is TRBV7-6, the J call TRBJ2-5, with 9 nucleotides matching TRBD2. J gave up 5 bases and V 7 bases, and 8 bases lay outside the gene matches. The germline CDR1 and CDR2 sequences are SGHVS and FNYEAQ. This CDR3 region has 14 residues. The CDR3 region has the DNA TGTGCCAGCACCGAAGCGGGGGGCCGGGAGACCCAGTACTTC. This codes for CASTEAGGRETQYF.

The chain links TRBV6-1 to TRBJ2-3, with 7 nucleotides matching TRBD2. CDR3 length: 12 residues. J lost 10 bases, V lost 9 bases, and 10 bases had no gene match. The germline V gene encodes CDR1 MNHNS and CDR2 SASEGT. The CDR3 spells CASGGGPNAQYF. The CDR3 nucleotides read TGTGCCAGTGGGGGAGGGCCGAACGCGCAGTATTTT.

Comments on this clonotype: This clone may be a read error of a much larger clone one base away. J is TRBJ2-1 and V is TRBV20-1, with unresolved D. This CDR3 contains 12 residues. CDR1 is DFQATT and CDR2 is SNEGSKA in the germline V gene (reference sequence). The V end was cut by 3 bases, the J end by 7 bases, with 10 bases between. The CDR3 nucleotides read TGCAGTGCTAGCCGGATACAGAATGAGCAGTTCTTC. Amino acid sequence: CSASRIQNEQFF.

In DNA form, the CDR3 reads TGCGCCAGCAGCTTGAGCGGACAGACGAACACTGAAGCTTTCTTT. It is translated as CASSLSGQTNTEAFF. The chain couples TRBV5-1 to TRBJ1-1, with D perhaps TRBD1 (6 bases). V dropped 1 base and J dropped 1 base, with 11 bases sitting between them. CDR1 is SGHRS, CDR2 YFSETQ, per germline. The CDR3 covers 15 residues.

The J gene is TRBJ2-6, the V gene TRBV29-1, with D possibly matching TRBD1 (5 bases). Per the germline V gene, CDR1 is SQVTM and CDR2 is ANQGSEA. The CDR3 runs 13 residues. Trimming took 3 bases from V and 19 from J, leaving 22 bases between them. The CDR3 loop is CSVEYSGANVRTF. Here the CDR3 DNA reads TGCAGCGTTGAGTACTCTGGGGCCAACGTCCGAACTTTC.

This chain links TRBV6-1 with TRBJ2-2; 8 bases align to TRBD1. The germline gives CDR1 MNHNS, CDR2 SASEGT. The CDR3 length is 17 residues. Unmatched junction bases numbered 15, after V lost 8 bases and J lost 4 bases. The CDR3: CASRRTGSNLGTGELFF. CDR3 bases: TGTGCCAGCCGACGGACAGGGTCGAACCTTGGCACCGGGGAGCTGTTTTTT.

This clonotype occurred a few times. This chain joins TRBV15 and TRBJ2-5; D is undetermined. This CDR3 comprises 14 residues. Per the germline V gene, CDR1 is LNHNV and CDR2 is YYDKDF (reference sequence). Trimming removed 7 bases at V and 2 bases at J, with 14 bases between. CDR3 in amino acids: CATNKEQIQETQYF. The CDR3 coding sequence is TGTGCCACCAACAAGGAGCAGATTCAAGAGACCCAGTACTTC.